A selection of T cell receptor beta chains follows, all from one sample in a study of OX40 agonist ivuxolimab in advanced cancers. The method was immunoSEQ multiplex PCR; TCRdb's version includes in-frame clones alone and lacks a portion of them. The sample records about 78,000 clones, around nine tenths being singletons. The sample consisted of CD4+ or CD8+ T cells sorted from blood, taken in a trial of the OX40 agonist ivuxolimab. The receptors derive from an adult with an advanced solid tumor such as melanoma, head and neck, liver or kidney cancer. Both conserved end residues are part of each CDR3. The order of the fields is D gene, J gene, clone size, V gene, CDR3 DNA, CDR3 protein. D genes are given only for firm matches. Rows give clone size only sometimes, using once, few, many, or a class for an expanded clone.

.,TRBJ2-2,.,TRBV29-1,TGCAGCGTTGTGGTCAGGGCAAATACCGGGGAGCTGTTTTTT,CSVVVRANTGELFF
.,TRBJ1-2,.,TRBV7-9,TGTGCCAGCAGCGTCCAGGGGCTGAACCATGGCTACACCTTC,CASSVQGLNHGYTF
.,TRBJ2-5,once,TRBV29-1,TGCAGCGTTGTACGAGGGGAGACCCAGTACTTC,CSVVRGETQYF
.,TRBJ2-1,.,TRBV18,TGTGCCAGCTCAAATAATCAGGGGGGCAATGAGCAGTTCTTC,CASSNNQGGNEQFF
TRBD2,TRBJ2-7,.,TRBV5-1,TGCGCCAGCAGCTTGGTCGGGGGGGTAATCCACGAGCAGTACTTC,CASSLVGGVIHEQYF
.,TRBJ2-3,.,TRBV4-1,TGCGCCAGCAGGCGCAGGGGCGTGGGGGGCACAGATACGCAGTATTTT,CASRRRGVGGTDTQYF
.,TRBJ1-6,once,TRBV2,TGTGCCAGCAGTGAATGGAGGGGCGCGGATTCACCCCTCCACTTT,CASSEWRGADSPLHF
TRBD1,TRBJ1-4,.,TRBV7-2,TGTGCCAGCAGCCAAGTTGGACAGGGCTGGAATGAAAAACTGTTTTTT,CASSQVGQGWNEKLFF
.,TRBJ1-2,.,TRBV6-5,TGTGCCAGCAGTAACGGGAGGAGCTATGGCTACACCTTC,CASSNGRSYGYTF
.,TRBJ2-5,.,TRBV18,TGTGCCAGCTCACCACCGGGGGTCGGGGAGACCCAGTACTTC,CASSPPGVGETQYF
.,TRBJ1-3,.,TRBV5-4,TGTGCCAGCAGCTTGGTTCCGGGCCTCTCTGGAAACACCATATATTTT,CASSLVPGLSGNTIYF
.,TRBJ1-1,few,TRBV2,TGTGCCAGCACATGGAACACTGAAGCTTTCTTT,CASTWNTEAFF
.,TRBJ2-2,.,TRBV5-8,TGTGCCAGCGGAAATACAGCGAACACCGGGGAGCTGTTTTTT,CASGNTANTGELFF
TRBD2,TRBJ2-1,.,TRBV9,TGTGCCAGCAGCCCATTAGGCGGGAGCTCCTACAATGAGCAGTTCTTC,CASSPLGGSSYNEQFF
TRBD1,TRBJ1-2,.,TRBV28,TGTGCCAGCAGTCGCCGTGGGACAGGGGGTGGCTACACCTTC,CASSRRGTGGGYTF
.,TRBJ1-5,.,TRBV19,TGTGCCAGTAGTATAGATAAAAGAGGGGGGAAAGGAAATCAGCCCCAGCATTTT,CASSIDKRGGKGNQPQHF
.,TRBJ1-5,.,TRBV19,TGTGCCAGTAGTTTAGGACAGTACAATCAGCCCCAGCATTTT,CASSLGQYNQPQHF
.,TRBJ2-5,.,TRBV25-1,TGTGCCAGCAGTCGAGTGGCGAAAGCGGAGACCCAGTACTTC,CASSRVAKAETQYF
.,TRBJ1-1,.,TRBV7-8,TGTGCCAGCAGCCCCGTGTGGGGACAGAACACTGAAGCTTTCTTT,CASSPVWGQNTEAFF
.,TRBJ2-4,.,TRBV6-5,TGTGCCAGCAGTTACTCAGCGATAGCCAAAAACATTCAGTACTTC,CASSYSAIAKNIQYF
.,TRBJ1-5,.,TRBV29-1,TGCAGCGTCGGAACGGATAGCAATCAGCCCCAGCATTTT,CSVGTDSNQPQHF
TRBD1,TRBJ1-4,few,TRBV5-6,TGTGCCAGCAGCTGGGGTACAGGGGGTCTCGGAGGAAAACTGTTTTTT,CASSWGTGGLGGKLFF
.,TRBJ2-5,.,TRBV30,TGTGCCTGGGACGGGGTGAGGGAGACCCAGTACTTC,CAWDGVRETQYF
.,TRBJ1-1,.,TRBV5-5,TGTGCCAGCAGCCTCGCCCGACAAGGAGGAGGCACTGAAGCTTTCTTT,CASSLARQGGGTEAFF
.,TRBJ2-7,.,TRBV5-1,TGCGCCAGCAGCTTGGAAGGTCGCCAGGAAACCCAGTACTTC,CASSLEGRQETQYF
.,TRBJ2-1,.,TRBV5-8,TGTGCCAGCAGCTTCCGCGGAGTAAGGCGGTTCTTC,CASSFRGVRRFF
.,TRBJ1-1,once,TRBV6-6,TGTGCCAGCAGTTACTCACTTTTGGGCACTGAAGCTTTCTTT,CASSYSLLGTEAFF
.,TRBJ1-2,.,TRBV6-6,TGTGCCAGCAGTGGGGATGTCCAGGGTCGCTACACCTTC,CASSGDVQGRYTF
.,TRBJ1-1,.,TRBV27,TGTGCCAGCACCCCTGGAGGGCTGACCACTGAAGCTTTCTTT,CASTPGGLTTEAFF
TRBD1,TRBJ2-7,.,TRBV6-6,TGTGCCAGCAGTAAAGGGACAGGTTACGAGCAGTACTTC,CASSKGTGYEQYF
.,TRBJ2-6,.,TRBV28,TGTGCCAGCAGCCCACCCCAGGGCATCAACGTCCTGACTTTC,CASSPPQGINVLTF
.,TRBJ2-7,once,TRBV6-1,TGTGCCAGCAGTGAATCAGGACGGTCCTACGAGCAGTACTTC,CASSESGRSYEQYF
.,TRBJ2-7,once,TRBV4-1,TGCGCCAGCAGCCAAGTAAACTCTTTCGGACAGAGCTACGAGCAGTACTTC,CASSQVNSFGQSYEQYF
.,TRBJ2-2,.,TRBV25-1,TGTGCCAGCAGTGTTATCGGGGAGCTGTTTTTT,CASSVIGELFF
TRBD2,TRBJ2-7,once,TRBV10-3,TGTGCCTCGAGCCTAGCGGCGAGCTCCTACGAGCAGTACTTC,CASSLAASSYEQYF